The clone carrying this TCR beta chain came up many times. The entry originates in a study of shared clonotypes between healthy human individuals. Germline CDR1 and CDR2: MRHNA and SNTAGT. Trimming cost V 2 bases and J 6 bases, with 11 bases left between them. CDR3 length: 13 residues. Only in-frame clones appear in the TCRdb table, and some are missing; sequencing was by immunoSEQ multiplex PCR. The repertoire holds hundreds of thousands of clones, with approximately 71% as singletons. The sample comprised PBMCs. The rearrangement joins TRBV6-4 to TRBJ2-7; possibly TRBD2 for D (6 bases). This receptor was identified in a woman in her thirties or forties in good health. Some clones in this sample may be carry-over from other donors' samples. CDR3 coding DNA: TGTGCCAGCAGTGACACCCCGGAGGGCGAGCAGTACTTC. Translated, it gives CASSDTPEGEQYF.